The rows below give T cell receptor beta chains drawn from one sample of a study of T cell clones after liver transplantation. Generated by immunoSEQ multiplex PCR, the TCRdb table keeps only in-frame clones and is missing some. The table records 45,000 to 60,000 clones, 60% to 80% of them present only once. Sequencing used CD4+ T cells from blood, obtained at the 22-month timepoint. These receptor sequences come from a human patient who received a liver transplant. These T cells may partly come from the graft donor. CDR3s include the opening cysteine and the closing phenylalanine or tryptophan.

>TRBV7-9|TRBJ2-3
CASSLQGESTDTQYF
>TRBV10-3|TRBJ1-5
CAISDGQGEPQHF
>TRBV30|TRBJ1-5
CAWDTGYNQPQHF
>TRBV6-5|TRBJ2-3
CASSYLGPDTQYF
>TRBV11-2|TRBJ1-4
CASSLPGLAEKLFF
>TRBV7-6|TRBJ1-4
CASSLESDRGGKLFF
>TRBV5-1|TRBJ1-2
CASSRVDSSLEGYTF
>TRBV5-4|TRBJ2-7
CASSWGQGYEQYF
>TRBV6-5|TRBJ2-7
CASSYSGQGTYEQYF
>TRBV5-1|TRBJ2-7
CASSLTGTTYEQYF
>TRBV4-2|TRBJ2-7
CASSHRGQGGSYEQYF
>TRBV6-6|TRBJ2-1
CASSYRDLYNEQFF
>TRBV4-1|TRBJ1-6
CASSQDPFGDSPLHF
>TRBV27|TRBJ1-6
CASSFRGNNSPLHF
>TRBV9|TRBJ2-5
CASSVATSGSQETQYF
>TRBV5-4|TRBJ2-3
CASSPGGLAEDSTDTQYF
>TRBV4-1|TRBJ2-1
CASSQAYYNEQFF
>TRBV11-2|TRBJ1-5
CASSLGIRGAGQPQHF
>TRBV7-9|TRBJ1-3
CASSLDVSGLSGNTIYF
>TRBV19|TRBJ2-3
CASSISDTQYF